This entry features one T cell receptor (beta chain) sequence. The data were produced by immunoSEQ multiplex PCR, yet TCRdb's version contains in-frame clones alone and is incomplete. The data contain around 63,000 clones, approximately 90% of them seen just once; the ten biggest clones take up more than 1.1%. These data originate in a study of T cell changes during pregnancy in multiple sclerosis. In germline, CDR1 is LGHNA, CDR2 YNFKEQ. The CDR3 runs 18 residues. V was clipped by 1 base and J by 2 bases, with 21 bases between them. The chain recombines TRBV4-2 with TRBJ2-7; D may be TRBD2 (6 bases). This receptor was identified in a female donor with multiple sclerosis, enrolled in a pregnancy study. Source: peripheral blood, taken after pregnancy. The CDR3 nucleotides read TGTGCCAGCAGCCAAGCCCTCCACCTCTCGGGGGAACCCTACGAGCAGTACTTC. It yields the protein CASSQALHLSGEPYEQYF.